The rows below give T cell receptor beta chains drawn from one sample of a study of regulatory T cells in long-lasting Graves disease. TCRdb re-called the multiplex PCR reads through MiXCR, storing one row per CDR3 protein. The sample lists approximately 350,000 distinct CDR3 sequences, 16% seen once, with 20% to 25% in the top ten. The data were also submitted as part of a second study, on T cells in Graves' hyperthyroidism and ophthalmopathy.

This specimen was peripheral blood mononuclear cells (PBMCs), taken at new diagnosis, from a patient treated with antithyroid drugs. The receptors stem from a woman younger than 35 with Graves disease. Each CDR3 is given with its conserved first and last residue. The order of the fields is J gene, D gene, clone size, V gene, CDR3 DNA, CDR3 protein. A D gene is named only where the DNA matches it firmly. Size tells how often a clone was seen (once, few, many) or the class of an expanded clone, and some rows leave it out.

TRBJ2-5	TRBD1	-	TRBV20-1	TGCAGTGCTAGATCGGCAGGGGGTGAGCAAGAGACCCAGTACTTC	CSARSAGGEQETQYF
TRBJ2-2	-	many	TRBV5-6	TGTGCCAGCAGCTTGCCACTACCGAACACCGGGGAGCTGTTTTTT	CASSLPLPNTGELFF
TRBJ2-1	-	many	TRBV3-1	TGTGCCAGCAGCCAAGATTTACAGGGTCCCTATGAGCAGTTCTTC	CASSQDLQGPYEQFF
TRBJ2-7	-	-	TRBV11-3	TGTGCCAGCAGCTTAATGTCAGGGGCGCCAGGCTCCTACAAGCAGTACTTC	CASSLMSGAPGSYKQYF
TRBJ1-5	-	many	TRBV28	TGTGCCAGCAGTCTGAGACAGACGAATCAGCCCCAGCATTTT	CASSLRQTNQPQHF
TRBJ2-2	-	-	TRBV27	TGTGCCAGCAGTTTATTAAACGGGGAGCTGTTTTTT	CASSLLNGELFF
TRBJ2-2	TRBD1	once	TRBV19	TGTGCCAGTAGTACTAGGGACAGGGGGCGCTCCGGGGAGCTGTTTTTT	CASSTRDRGRSGELFF
TRBJ2-1	TRBD2	-	TRBV15	TGTGCCACCAGCAGTCCTCCGGGGGGGCTTCTCTCCAATGAGCAGTTCTTC	CATSSPPGGLLSNEQFF
TRBJ1-1	-	many	TRBV5-1	TGCGCCAGCAGGGCACCCATGAACACTGAAGCTTTCTTT	CASRAPMNTEAFF
TRBJ1-2	-	many	TRBV5-1	TGCGCCAGCAGCCCAGACCCGGGGAGGGTCAATTATGGCTACACCTTC	CASSPDPGRVNYGYTF
TRBJ2-3	-	-	TRBV4-1	TGCGCCAGCAGCCAAGATCCGAGTAGCACAGATACGCAGTATTTT	CASSQDPSSTDTQYF
TRBJ2-7	-	many	TRBV20-1	TGCAGTGCTAGAGATTCGCAGGTCCAGTACGAGCAGTACTTC	CSARDSQVQYEQYF
TRBJ2-7	-	-	TRBV4-2	TGTGCCAGCAGCCTCCTACAGACCTCCTACGAGCAGTACTTC	CASSLLQTSYEQYF
TRBJ1-2	-	few	TRBV6-2/TRBV6-3	TGTGCCAGCAGTTCACTTGGGGAAGGCTACACCTTC	CASSSLGEGYTF
TRBJ2-7	-	many	TRBV12-3/TRBV12-4	TGTGCCAGCAGTGGGGAATTGTTGGGGCACGAGCAGTACTTC	CASSGELLGHEQYF
TRBJ2-3	TRBD2	few	TRBV29-1	TGCAGCGTTGAAGAGCGGGGGAGGCGGGGGGGCACAGATACGCAGTATTTT	CSVEERGRRGGTDTQYF
TRBJ2-2	-	many	TRBV28	TGTGCCAGCAGTCGACTACAGGGTGTAGCCGGGGAGCTGTTTTTT	CASSRLQGVAGELFF
TRBJ2-5	-	many	TRBV7-9	TGTGCCAGCAGCTTAGCACAGGACCAAGAGACCCAGTACTTC	CASSLAQDQETQYF
TRBJ1-1	-	-	TRBV4-1	TGCGCCAGCAGCCAAGATCCCTCCCCTGAAGCTTTCTTT	CASSQDPSPEAFF
TRBJ1-1	TRBD1	many	TRBV5-1	TGCGCCAGCGCTTCCCCGGAAAAACAGGGGACCCATGAAGCTTTCTTT	CASASPEKQGTHEAFF
TRBJ2-2	TRBD1	-	TRBV4-2	TGTGCCAGCAGCCACACCGGGACAGGGGCCGGGGAGCTGTTTTTT	CASSHTGTGAGELFF
TRBJ2-1	-	-	TRBV7-3	TGTGCCAGCAGCTTTTCCCCCCCCGATGAGCAGTTCTTC	CASSFSPPDEQFF
TRBJ2-3	TRBD2	-	TRBV29-1	TGCAGCGTGGTAGCGGGGGGGCCAAGGACAGATACGCAGTATTTT	CSVVAGGPRTDTQYF
TRBJ2-7	-	-	TRBV7-9	TGTGCCAGCAGCCCACGACAGTCGGGAGAAGAGGGTACTTACGAGCAGTACTTC	CASSPRQSGEEGTYEQYF
TRBJ1-2	TRBD1	many	TRBV7-9	TGTGCCAGCAGGGACAGGGGGCGCGTAGAAGGCTACACCTTC	CASRDRGRVEGYTF
TRBJ1-2	TRBD1	many	TRBV28	TGTGCCAGCCTGGACAGGGACTCCTATGGCTACACCTTC	CASLDRDSYGYTF
TRBJ1-2	-	many	TRBV5-8	TGTGCCAGCAGTAAGCGGAATAACTATGGCTACACCTTC	CASSKRNNYGYTF